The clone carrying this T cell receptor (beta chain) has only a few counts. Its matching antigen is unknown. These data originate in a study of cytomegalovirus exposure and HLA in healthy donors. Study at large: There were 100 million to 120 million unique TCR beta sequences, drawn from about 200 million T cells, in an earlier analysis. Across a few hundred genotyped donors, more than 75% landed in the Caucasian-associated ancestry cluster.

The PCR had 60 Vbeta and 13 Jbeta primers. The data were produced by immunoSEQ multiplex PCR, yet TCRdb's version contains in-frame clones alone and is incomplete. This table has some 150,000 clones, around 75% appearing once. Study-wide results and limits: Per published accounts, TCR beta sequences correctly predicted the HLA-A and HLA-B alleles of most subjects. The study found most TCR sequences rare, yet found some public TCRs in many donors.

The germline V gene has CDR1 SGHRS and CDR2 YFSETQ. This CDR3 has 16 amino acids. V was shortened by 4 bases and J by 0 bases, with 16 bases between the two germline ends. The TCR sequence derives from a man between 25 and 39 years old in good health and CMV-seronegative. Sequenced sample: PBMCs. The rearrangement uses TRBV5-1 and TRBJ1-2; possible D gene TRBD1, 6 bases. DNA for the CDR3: TGCGCCAGCAGCCCTACACAGGGCAGATCTAACTATGGCTACACCTTC. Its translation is CASSPTQGRSNYGYTF. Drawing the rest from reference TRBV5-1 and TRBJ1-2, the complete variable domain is KAGVTQTPRYLIKTRGQQVTLSCSPISGHRSVSWYQQTPGQGLQFLFEYFSETQRNKGNFPGRFSGRQFSNSRSEMNVSTLELGDSALYLCASSPTQGRSNYGYTFGSGTRLTVV.